What follows are 9 T cell receptor beta chains derived from one specimen sequenced in a study of T cell changes during pregnancy in multiple sclerosis. Some clones are missing from TCRdb's copy, which holds only in-frame ones; the method was immunoSEQ multiplex PCR. The sample consists of 38,000 or so clones, around nine tenths of them appearing once. The specimen comprised CD8+ T cells from peripheral blood mononuclear cells, sampled before pregnancy. The receptors derive from a female donor with multiple sclerosis, enrolled in a pregnancy study.

The chain carries TRBV7-9 and TRBJ2-1, with 11 nucleotides matching TRBD2. With 6 bases clipped from V and 4 bases from J, the junction kept 2 bases outside the gene matches. The germline CDR1 and CDR2 sequences are SEHNR and FQNEAQ (reference sequence). The CDR3 is 14 amino acids. The CDR3 loop reads CASRTSGAYNEQFF. CDR3 coding DNA: TGTGCCAGCAGGACTAGCGGGGCTTACAATGAGCAGTTCTTC.

The V call is TRBV2, the J call TRBJ1-1; 10 bases are shared with TRBD1. Germline CDR1 is SNHLY and CDR2 is FYNNEI. With V trimmed by 6 bases and J by 8 bases, 9 bases remained unmatched. The CDR3 extends over 14 amino acids. The CDR3 nucleotides are TGTGCCAGCAGCAACACCGGGACAGGGGTAGAAGCTTTCTTT. This gives the protein CASSNTGTGVEAFF.

The chain is built from TRBV27 and TRBJ1-6; 9 bases match TRBD1. Per the germline V gene, CDR1 is MNHEY and CDR2 is SMNVEV (reference sequence). Trimming removed 3 bases from V and 7 bases from J; junction bases left unmatched: 10. CDR3 size: 17 residues. This CDR3 reads CASSFAVTGGGNSPLHF. CDR3 coding DNA: TGTGCCAGCAGTTTCGCCGTTACAGGGGGCGGAAATTCACCCCTCCACTTT.

The chain uses TRBV6-5 and TRBJ2-1; TRBD2 matches at 12 bases. CDR3 length equals 14 residues. V was clipped by 2 bases and J by 7 bases; unmatched bases: 0. The germline CDR1 and CDR2 sequences are MNHEY and SVGAGI. CDR3 sequence: CASSYGTSGNEQFF. DNA of the CDR3: TGTGCCAGCAGTTACGGGACTAGCGGGAATGAGCAGTTCTTC.

This chain uses TRBV27 with TRBJ2-1; TRBD2 matches 10 bases. Unmatched junction bases numbered 19, after V lost 8 bases and J lost 3 bases. The CDR3 length is 19 residues. CDR1 and CDR2 (germline): MNHEY, SMNVEV (reference sequence). The CDR3 DNA sequence: TGTGCCAGCCGACAGGGAGCGTTTAGCGGGAGGCCTTACTACAATGAGCAGTTCTTC. Translation gives CASRQGAFSGRPYYNEQFF.

The rearrangement uses TRBV27 and TRBJ2-5; a possible D gene is TRBD1 (6 bases). This CDR3 is built from 14 residues. Germline V gives CDR1 MNHEY, CDR2 SMNVEV (reference sequence). The V end lost 1 base, the J end lost 5 bases, and 11 bases lay between the germline ends. CDR3 region: CASSLLGGTETQYF. DNA of the CDR3: TGTGCCAGCAGTTTATTAGGGGGTACGGAGACCCAGTACTTC.

The chain is built from TRBV5-1 and TRBJ2-7; the D is unclear. Trimming took off 1 base at V and 0 bases at J, with 5 bases between the two ends. CDR1 SGHRS and CDR2 YFSETQ come from the germline V gene. The CDR3 spans 13 residues. The DNA of the CDR3 is TGCGCCAGCAGCTTGCAGGTCTCCTACGAGCAGTACTTC. This translates into CASSLQVSYEQYF.

This chain joins TRBV5-1 and TRBJ2-2, with D possibly matching TRBD2 (5 bases). Trimming took off 0 bases at V and 4 bases at J, with 13 bases between the two ends. The germline V gene encodes CDR1 SGHRS and CDR2 YFSETQ. The CDR3 has 16 amino acids. CDR3 bases: TGCGCCAGCAGCTTGGTAGGGAGTGTGGGCACCGGGGAGCTGTTTTTT. Its translation: CASSLVGSVGTGELFF.

V gene TRBV11-2 combines with J gene TRBJ2-2, with 7 bases fitting TRBD2. Germline assignment: CDR1 SGHAT and CDR2 FQNNGV. This CDR3 has 16 residues. The junction had 13 bases not matched to a gene; V was cut back by 5 bases and J by 7 bases. CDR3 nucleotide sequence: TGTGCCAGCAGCCAGACTCTAGCGGAGAGGGGCGGGGAGCTGTTTTTT. The encoded protein is CASSQTLAERGGELFF.